The clone carrying this T cell receptor (beta chain) was observed a handful of times. The record originates from a study of blood T cell repertoires in COVID-19. The wider study: Whether acute or convalescent, the COVID-19 samples came from the United States, Italy and Spain.

Residents of around 24 US areas, aged roughly 18 to 89 years, made up the participants. Grouping used clinical history reported by participants in a survey and questionnaire. Per the original data handling: Amplification of reference gene primers was used by the study to estimate nucleated cell counts. TCRdb keeps only in-frame clones here, not all; method: immunoSEQ multiplex PCR. D and trimming were read from the DNA, whereas the V and J calls and clone size are those reported in that table. The profile covers approximately 200,000 clones, with around 82% appearing a single time and 6% to 8% taken by the ten largest. Germline values: CDR1 MNHEY, CDR2 SVGEGT. The CDR3 consists of 14 residues. The V gene lost 4 bases and the J gene lost 7 bases, with 14 bases spanning the gap.

The TCR was taken from a man aged 40-49 years who had recovered from COVID-19. The V call is TRBV6-2 or TRBV6-3, the J call TRBJ2-1; D is perhaps TRBD2 (5 bases). The specimen sequenced was PBMCs or T cells enriched from blood (not recorded which). DNA of the CDR3: TGTGCCAGCAGTTCTCGGACTTGGGGTAATGAGCAGTTCTTC. Protein sequence: CASSSRTWGNEQFF.